This TCR beta chain comes out of a study of T cells after yellow fever vaccination (dated by TCRdb to the late 2010s). About the study as a whole: Libraries from fractions with low cell numbers were prepared with the SMART-Seq v4 Ultra Low Input RNA kit. To follow T-cell clones before and after primary and booster YFV17D yellow fever vaccination, bulk TCR alpha and beta repertoires were sequenced over time. The cohort comprised two healthy male donors, one aged 18 to 29 and one aged 30 to 40 years. Blood was drawn at multiple timepoints before and after primary and secondary immunization, with bulk PBMC replicates and cell subsets isolated. Here is what the overall study found, with its caveats: Because the study included only a couple of donors, the extent to which the findings can be generalized is limited. Most clones expanded after primary vaccination (96% of CD4 and 80% to 90% of CD8) were re-detected after the booster, suggesting that broad memory maintenance occurred. The secondary T-cell response was weaker than the primary response but faster, peaking on day 5 instead of day 15. A small fraction of clonotypes appeared in both the CD4 and CD8 compartments, likely as a result of convergent recombination. Because abundant contaminating clonotypes from the bulk population could be contained in FACS-sorted repertoires, computational filtering was required.

Between the V and J ends, shortened by 2 bases and 8 bases respectively, the junction contains 10 bases. There are 14 amino acids in the CDR3, from cysteine to phenylalanine inclusive. Only CDR3 DNA is held: 42 bases, read in frame from base 1. The CDR1 and CDR2 encoded by the germline V gene are SGHTA and FQGTGA. Reads for this sample came from an Illumina NovaSeq 6000. TCR cDNA was made using 5'RACE template switching, a step that added a universal primer site and unique molecular identifiers. Priming of cDNA synthesis was performed from both the TCR alpha and TCR beta constant segments. Libraries were amplified in two PCR steps, with sample barcodes and sequencing adapters added in the second step. Libraries were sequenced on Illumina HiSeq 2500 (2x100 bp) or NovaSeq (2x150 bp). Per the original workflow: Demultiplexing of reads and collapsing into UMI consensus sequences were performed with MIGEC, and V(D)J alignment was carried out with MiXCR. Vaccine-responding clonotypes were identified with edgeR using replicate PBMC samples, with FDR below 0.01 and a log2 fold change above 5 up to day 15 being required. Each bulk clonotype received a CD4 or CD8 identity based on whether the sequenced CD4 or CD8 repertoire contained that clonotype at higher abundance. Starting from the raw public reads, TCRdb applied fastp trimming at Q25, assembled clones with MiXCR and retained in-frame beta chains. Rows matching on CDR3 protein sequence are summarized as one entry with the most common DNA and genes. For this entry, the V and J calls and clone size follow TCRdb and not the study's own pipeline. The sample table contains over 250,000 distinct CDR3 sequences; only one count was recorded for approximately 5.2% of them. The top ten constitute around 3.5% of the sample.

The sample's treatment or condition label, in plain terms: live attenuated yellow fever vaccine strain. PBMCs were isolated from peripheral blood using a standard Ficoll-Paque protocol. Dynabeads CD4 and CD8 positive selection kits were used to isolate the CD4 and CD8 T-cell fractions. TriZol was used to extract RNA from bulk PBMCs, CD4 and CD8 fractions, and dextramer-positive and dextramer-negative fractions. In the case of this clonotype: The antigen it recognizes is unknown. Within one base of it there is no much larger clone, and no base qualities were kept.

This receptor was taken from a man between 18 and 29 years old who received the YFV17D yellow fever vaccine. The V and J genes are TRBV7-3 and TRBJ1-6; confidence is insufficient to name the D gene. The sequenced sample was CD4+ T cells sorted from PBMCs, obtained on the day of the yellow fever booster vaccination. The CDR3 region: CASSLYSRDSPLHF. Read as DNA, the sequence is TGTGCCAGCAGCTTATATTCCCGGGATTCACCCCTCCACTTT.